This record covers a single T cell receptor (beta chain). In the original analysis: The assay estimated nucleated cells by amplifying reference gene primers. The data were produced by immunoSEQ multiplex PCR, yet TCRdb's version contains in-frame clones alone and is incomplete. The DNA gave D and trimming, while V, J and clone size come from that table. The table includes 200,000 or so clones, 80% to 85% detected once. The data were obtained in a study of blood T cell repertoires in COVID-19. Study as a whole: The United States, Italy and Spain were the sources of the acute and convalescent COVID-19 samples. The cDNA or gDNA used as material had been derived from T cells, B-cell-depleted T cells, or PBMCs.

The CDR3 sequence is 14 residues long. Germline values: CDR1 KGHDR, CDR2 SFDVKD. Trimming took 2 bases from V and 6 from J, leaving 13 bases between them. This sequence originates from a woman younger than 45 who had recovered from COVID-19. V is TRBV24-1 and J is TRBJ2-7; the D gene is possibly TRBD1 (6 bases). The specimen was peripheral blood. Here the CDR3 DNA reads TGTGCCACCAGTGATTCACAGGGCCCTCTCGAGCAGTACTTC. It is translated as CATSDSQGPLEQYF.